Listed below are T cell receptor beta chains from one sample, sequenced in a study of blood T cell repertoires in COVID-19. The repertoire was sequenced with immunoSEQ multiplex PCR; TCRdb's copy has only in-frame clones and lacks some. Here the sample spans about 160,000 clones, approximately 80% being singletons. What was sequenced was peripheral blood. The receptors derive from an elderly woman with acute or convalescent COVID-19. Both conserved end residues are part of each CDR3. A D gene is named only where the DNA matches it firmly. Rows may omit the clone size; those that give it use once, few, many or a size class.

D gene	V gene	J gene	CDR3 length	clone size	CDR3 DNA	CDR3 protein
NA	TRBV18	TRBJ1-4	17	NA	TGTGCCAGCTCAAGGACAGCCTCCACGACAACTAATGAAAAACTGTTTTTT	CASSRTASTTTNEKLFF
NA	TRBV5-4	TRBJ1-5	14	NA	TGTGCCAGCAGCATACAGGGTATGGAACAGCCCCAGCATTTT	CASSIQGMEQPQHF
TRBD2	TRBV6-6	TRBJ2-3	15	NA	TGTGCCAGCGAGCTTAGCGGGAGTGGGGCAGATACGCAGTATTTT	CASELSGSGADTQYF
TRBD1	TRBV27	TRBJ2-5	18	NA	TGTGCCAGCAGTCCATCCCCCACACACAGGGGGCGCTTAGAGACCCAGTACTTC	CASSPSPTHRGRLETQYF
TRBD2	TRBV6-2/TRBV6-3	TRBJ2-5	17	NA	TGTGCCAGCAGTACAGTACTAGCGGGAGCCCGAGGGGAGACCCAGTACTTC	CASSTVLAGARGETQYF
NA	TRBV6-5	TRBJ1-5	13	few	TGTGCCAGCAGTTACTCCCCAGGACAGCCCCAGCATTTT	CASSYSPGQPQHF
NA	TRBV5-1	TRBJ2-3	16	NA	TGCGCCAGCAGCTTGGGAGGAGGACCTTCCACAGATACGCAGTATTTT	CASSLGGGPSTDTQYF
TRBD2	TRBV5-4	TRBJ2-2	15	few	TGTGCCAGCAGCCCAACTAGCGACGCGGACGGGGAGCTGTTTTTT	CASSPTSDADGELFF
NA	TRBV10-3	TRBJ2-2	15	NA	TGTGCCATCAGTGATGGACACGGTGACACCGGGGAGCTGTTTTTT	CAISDGHGDTGELFF
NA	TRBV29-1	TRBJ2-7	11	NA	TGCAGCGTTAATTACGGCTACGAGCAGTACTTC	CSVNYGYEQYF
TRBD2	TRBV9	TRBJ2-5	16	once	TGTGCCAGCAGCAGACTGACTAGCGGGATGGGAGAGACCCAGTACTTC	CASSRLTSGMGETQYF
NA	TRBV30	TRBJ1-6	14	NA	TGTGCCTGGAGAGCCTTATTCAATAATTCACCCCTCCACTTT	CAWRALFNNSPLHF
TRBD1	TRBV5-1	TRBJ2-3	15	NA	TGCGCCAGCAGCCCCACAGGGGGCATGGCAGATACGCAGTATTTT	CASSPTGGMADTQYF
NA	TRBV3-1/TRBV3-2	TRBJ2-5	13	once	TGTGCCAGCAGCCTACTAGCAGGGGAGACCCAGTACTTC	CASSLLAGETQYF
TRBD2	TRBV13	TRBJ2-5	17	NA	TGTGCCAGCAGCTCCGGCGGGAGAAGAGGTACCGGAGAGACCCAGTACTTC	CASSSGGRRGTGETQYF
NA	TRBV15	TRBJ2-1	13	once	TGTGCCACCAGCACAGCTGTGTGGGCAGAGCAGTTCTTC	CATSTAVWAEQFF
TRBD2	TRBV10-1	TRBJ2-7	15	once	TGCGCCAGCAGTGATCTAGCGGGTAGCTCCTACGAGCAGTACTTC	CASSDLAGSSYEQYF
NA	TRBV12-3/TRBV12-4	TRBJ2-1	13	NA	TGTGCCAGCAGCGCTTGGAGTGACAATGAGCAGTTCTTC	CASSAWSDNEQFF
NA	TRBV10-2	TRBJ2-3	14	NA	TGCGCCAGCAGAACTCCCGTGAGGACAGATACGCAGTATTTT	CASRTPVRTDTQYF
TRBD1	TRBV18	TRBJ1-2	14	few	TGTGCCAGCTCGGAAGGACAGGGGGCGCCTGGCTACACCTTC	CASSEGQGAPGYTF
NA	TRBV19	TRBJ1-1	12	NA	TGTGCCAGTGGACTCGGATTTACTGAAGCTTTCTTT	CASGLGFTEAFF
TRBD1	TRBV5-1	TRBJ1-1	14	once	TGCGCCAGCAGCTTGGCCGTCAGGGGGAGTGAAGCTTTCTTT	CASSLAVRGSEAFF
TRBD1	TRBV6-5	TRBJ1-1	16	NA	TGTGCCAGCAGTTTAGGACAGGGGGCGCGGAGCACTGAAGCTTTCTTT	CASSLGQGARSTEAFF
TRBD1	TRBV15	TRBJ1-2	14	NA	TGTGCCACCAGCGGACAGGACAGGATATATGGCTACACCTTC	CATSGQDRIYGYTF
TRBD1	TRBV3-1/TRBV3-2	TRBJ1-6	19	NA	TGTGCCAGCAGCCAAAACCTGTTCGGGACAGGGGGCGATAATTCACCCCTCCACTTT	CASSQNLFGTGGDNSPLHF
NA	TRBV10-1	TRBJ1-6	15	NA	TGCGCCAGCAGCTCCGGGACACAGTATAATTCACCCCTCCACTTT	CASSSGTQYNSPLHF
TRBD1	TRBV19	TRBJ2-1	15	NA	TGTGCCAGTAGTTCAGGGGGACAGGGGGGCAATGAGCAGTTCTTC	CASSSGGQGGNEQFF
NA	TRBV11-2	TRBJ2-5	15	NA	TGTGCCAGCAGCTTAGGTGGCAGGGGTGGGGAGACCCAGTACTTC	CASSLGGRGGETQYF
NA	TRBV3-1/TRBV3-2	TRBJ1-2	16	many	TGTGCCAGCAGCCAAGATAGACCGGATACTATTAATGGCTACACCTTC	CASSQDRPDTINGYTF